This T cell receptor (beta chain) was recorded in a study of cytomegalovirus exposure and HLA in healthy donors (dated by TCRdb to between 2016 and 2019). Notes on the research overall: The roughly 670 repertoires of the first cohort and the 95 to 150 validation repertoires were produced on the same platform, according to a later analysis. The study aimed to test whether signatures of past pathogen exposure could be identified by cataloging public T cell receptors. To predict cytomegalovirus infection status, the study combined high-throughput TCR immunosequencing, statistical association of individual TCRs with disease status, and machine learning. A separate validation cohort of roughly 120 different subjects was used in addition to the approximately 670-subject first cohort. Findings and caveats that apply to the study as a whole: In vitro tests confirmed that a few of the cytomegalovirus-associated TCR beta chains recognize cytomegalovirus antigens. The study listed around 160 TCR beta chains as associated with cytomegalovirus. The authors suggested that the approach could potentially be extended to other disease states and immunological phenotypes. Most TCR sequences were seen in very few donors, while some public TCRs were found in many individuals. Subsequent analysis determined that TCRs grouped into clusters in the first cohort also showed a tendency toward co-occurrence across the 120 validation repertoires, and approximately 94% of cluster scores exceeded 0. Cytomegalovirus status was reported to be diagnosed by the classifier with high specificity and sensitivity in both the original and validation cohorts. A later analysis had no HLA typing for the validation cohort, so co-occurrence there was scored across all 120 or so repertoires.

The method was the immunoSEQ multiplex PCR assay. Per the authors' processing: A statistical classification framework was developed to diagnose cytomegalovirus status using the catalog of TCR beta chain sequences. The clones in this table, taken by TCRdb from immuneACCESS, are in-frame only. Not every clone is retained; where verified, under half of the shortfall comes from an unresolved V gene, and the cause of the rest is unknown. V and J calls and clone size come straight from that table; D and trimming were deduced from the DNA. The sample records 130,000 or so clones, about 88% of which are singletons. In total, the top ten clones hold 0.95% to 1.5% of the sample. The donors belonged to the validation cohort of over a hundred subjects, which was separate from the roughly 700-subject first cohort. Deletion took 0 bases off V and 2 bases off J, with a span of 13 bases between the germline ends. Spanning cysteine to phenylalanine, the CDR3 consists of 16 amino acids. Kept here is only the CDR3 DNA, which spans 48 bases and is read in frame from base 1. The germline V gene supplies CDR1 SGHDN and CDR2 FVKESK.

Concerning this clone: This clone's antigen is unknown. One base away there is no much larger clone; base qualities are not given.

The V and J genes are TRBV14 and TRBJ1-2, with the D gene not confidently named. The sample taken for sequencing was PBMCs. The clonotype was recovered from a woman aged 18-29 years in good health and CMV-seronegative. This receptor carries the CDR3 CASSQDTSSRNYGYTF. The DNA is TGTGCCAGCAGCCAAGATACTTCTTCGAGAAACTATGGCTACACCTTC.